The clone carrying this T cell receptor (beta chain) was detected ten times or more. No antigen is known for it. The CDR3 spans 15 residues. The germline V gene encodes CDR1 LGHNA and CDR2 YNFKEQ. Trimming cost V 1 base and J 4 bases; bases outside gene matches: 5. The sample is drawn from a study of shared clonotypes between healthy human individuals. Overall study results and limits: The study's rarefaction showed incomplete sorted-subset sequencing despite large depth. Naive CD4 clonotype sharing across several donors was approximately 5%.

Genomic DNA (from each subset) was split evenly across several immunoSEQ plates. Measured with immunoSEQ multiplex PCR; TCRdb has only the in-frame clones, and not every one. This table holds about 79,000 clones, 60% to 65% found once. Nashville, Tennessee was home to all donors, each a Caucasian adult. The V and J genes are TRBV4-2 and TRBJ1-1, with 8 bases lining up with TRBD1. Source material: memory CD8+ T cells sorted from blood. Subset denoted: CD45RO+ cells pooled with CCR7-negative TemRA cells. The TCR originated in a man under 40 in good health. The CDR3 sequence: CASSQARTGGTEAFF. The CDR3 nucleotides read TGTGCCAGCAGCCAAGCCCGTACAGGGGGCACTGAAGCTTTCTTT.